This T cell receptor beta chain was sequenced in a study of blood T cell repertoires in COVID-19. Assay used: immunoSEQ multiplex PCR; TCRdb lists only in-frame clones, some missing. The top ten hold approximately 4.3% of the sample, which has about 400,000 clones, roughly 90% seen once. From germline, CDR1 is SNHLY and CDR2 FYNNEI. This CDR3 has 12 amino acids. V was trimmed by 6 bases and J by 5 bases, leaving 11 bases between them. The clonotype originates from a woman aged 25-40 years with acute or convalescent COVID-19. Material: peripheral blood. This chain links TRBV2 with TRBJ2-7; the D gene is possibly TRBD1 (6 bases). The CDR3 sequence is CASRGAADEQYF. CDR3 bases: TGTGCCAGCAGGGGGGCCGCCGACGAGCAGTACTTC.